This is a list of T cell receptor beta chains from one sample in a study of blood T cell repertoires in COVID-19. Repertoires were generated with immunoSEQ multiplex PCR, while TCRdb's copy carries only in-frame clones and drops some. Among roughly 170,000 clones listed, under 90% were seen once. The specimen was peripheral blood. Source of these receptors: a human donor in a cohort sampled during active COVID-19. CDR3s include the opening cysteine and the closing phenylalanine or tryptophan. The D gene is left open where the match is weak.

d_gene	j_gene	v_gene	CDR3aa	CDR3nt
TRBD1	TRBJ2-1	TRBV19	CASSLTGESYNEQFF	TGTGCCAGTAGCCTGACAGGGGAGAGCTACAATGAGCAGTTCTTC
NA	TRBJ2-1	TRBV7-7	CASSLDTGNEQFF	TGTGCCAGCAGCTTAGATACCGGGAATGAGCAGTTCTTC
TRBD1	TRBJ1-4	TRBV5-1	CASSWDRENEKLFF	TGCGCCAGCAGCTGGGACAGGGAGAATGAAAAACTGTTTTTT
NA	TRBJ1-3	TRBV29-1	CSVDWHSTRRNTIYF	TGCAGCGTTGACTGGCATTCAACCCGCAGAAACACCATATATTTT
NA	TRBJ2-1	TRBV4-1	CASSQFGNPNGNEQFF	TGCGCCAGCAGCCAATTCGGGAACCCCAATGGTAATGAGCAGTTCTTC
NA	TRBJ1-2	TRBV19	CASSTTGKLYGYTF	TGTGCCAGTAGTACCACAGGGAAACTCTATGGCTACACCTTC
NA	TRBJ1-1	TRBV6-5	CASRSSGGRTEAFF	TGTGCCAGCAGGTCCAGCGGGGGGAGGACTGAAGCTTTCTTT
NA	TRBJ1-2	TRBV19	CASKNRERGSRYTF	TGTGCCAGCAAAAACCGAGAGAGGGGGTCGCGCTACACCTTC
NA	TRBJ2-3	TRBV6-4	CASSDSVGGAPDTQYF	TGTGCCAGCAGTGACTCGGTGGGGGGGGCCCCAGATACGCAGTATTTT
NA	TRBJ1-1	TRBV20-1	CSAGGYTEAFF	TGCAGTGCCGGAGGTTACACTGAAGCTTTCTTT
TRBD2	TRBJ2-5	TRBV19	CASPTGAERGASRAQYF	TGTGCCAGTCCTACGGGCGCGGAGCGGGGGGCCTCCAGGGCCCAGTACTTC